The sequence of this T cell receptor (beta chain) was determined in a study of cytomegalovirus exposure and HLA in healthy donors. Study-wide results and limits: In a later analysis, at a false discovery rate of 0.05, fewer than 20,000 TCR beta sequences matched HLA alleles. Prior analysis indicated that the majority of TCR beta V segments exhibited productivity approximately 87% or approximately 30% of the time. Rarity marked most TCR sequences, yet some public TCRs occurred in many donors.

From germline, CDR1 is MNHNY and CDR2 SVGAGI (reference sequence). V dropped 0 bases and J dropped 3; count of bases not matched to a gene: 5. The CDR3 covers 15 residues. In the PCR, 60 Vbeta and 13 Jbeta primers were used. This table comes from immunoSEQ multiplex PCR, and its TCRdb copy is limited to in-frame clones, with some not included. This table has approximately 210,000 clones, approximately 85% appearing once. This clone occurred a few times. Its antigen remains unidentified. The sequence came from a man younger than 30 in good health and CMV-seronegative. Sequencing was done on a sample of PBMCs. The chain combines TRBV6-6 with TRBJ2-7; the match to TRBD2 covers 7 bases. The CDR3 DNA follows: TGTGCCAGCAGTTACTCACCCGGGACTAACTACGAGCAGTACTTC. This gives the protein CASSYSPGTNYEQYF.